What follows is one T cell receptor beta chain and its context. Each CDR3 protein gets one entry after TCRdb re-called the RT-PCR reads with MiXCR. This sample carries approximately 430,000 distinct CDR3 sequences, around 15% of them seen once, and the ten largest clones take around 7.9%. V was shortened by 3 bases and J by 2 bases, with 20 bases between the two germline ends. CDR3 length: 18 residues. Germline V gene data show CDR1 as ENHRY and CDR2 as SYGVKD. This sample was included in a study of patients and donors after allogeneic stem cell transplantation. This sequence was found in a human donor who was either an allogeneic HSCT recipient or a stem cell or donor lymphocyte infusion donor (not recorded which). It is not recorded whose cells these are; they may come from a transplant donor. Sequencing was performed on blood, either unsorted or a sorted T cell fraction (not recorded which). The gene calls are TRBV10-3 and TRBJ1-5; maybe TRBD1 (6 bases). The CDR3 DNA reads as TGTGCCATCAGTGATTCCGAGACCACAGGGTCAGGCAATCAGCCCCAGCATTTT. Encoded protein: CAISDSETTGSGNQPQHF.